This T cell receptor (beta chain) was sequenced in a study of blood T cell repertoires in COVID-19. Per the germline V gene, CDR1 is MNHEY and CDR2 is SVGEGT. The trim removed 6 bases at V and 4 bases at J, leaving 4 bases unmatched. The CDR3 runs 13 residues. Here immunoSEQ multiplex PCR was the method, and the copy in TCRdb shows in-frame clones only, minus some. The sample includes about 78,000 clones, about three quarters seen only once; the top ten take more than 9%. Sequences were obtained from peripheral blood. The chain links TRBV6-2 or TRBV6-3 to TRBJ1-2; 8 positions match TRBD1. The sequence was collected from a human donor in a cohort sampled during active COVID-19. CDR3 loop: CASSTGGGYGYTF. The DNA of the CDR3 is TGTGCCAGCAGCACAGGGGGAGGCTATGGCTACACCTTC.